Below, 29 T cell receptor beta chains from the same sample are listed, as sequenced in a study of OX40 agonist ivuxolimab in advanced cancers. Profiled with immunoSEQ multiplex PCR; TCRdb holds only in-frame clones, not every one. The sample comprises roughly 81,000 clones, around 94% of which are singletons, and approximately 10% rests with the top ten. The sequencing used CD4+ or CD8+ T cells sorted from blood, collected in a trial of the OX40 agonist ivuxolimab. Source of these receptors: an adult with an advanced solid tumor such as melanoma, head and neck, liver or kidney cancer.

This CDR3 reads CASSFHRGQETQYF. The CDR3 DNA is TGTGCCAGCAGTTTCCACAGGGGCCAAGAGACCCAGTACTTC. The chain has TRBV27 and TRBJ2-5; the match to TRBD1 covers 7 bases. Germline V gives CDR1 MNHEY, CDR2 SMNVEV (reference sequence). This CDR3 is 14 amino acids long. V lost 3 bases to trimming and J lost 1 base; unmatched junction nucleotides: 2.

V gene TRBV7-9 combines with J gene TRBJ2-3; D could derive from TRBD1 or TRBD2 (5 bases each). The germline V gene has CDR1 SEHNR and CDR2 FQNEAQ (reference sequence). Between the trimmed V and J ends, which lost 5 bases and 4 bases, there was a span of 7 bases. This CDR3 has 12 amino acids. For the CDR3, the DNA is TGTGCCAGCAGCCGGGGCCCAGATACGCAGTATTTT. This encodes CASSRGPDTQYF.

J is TRBJ1-1 and V is TRBV27; 7 bases align to TRBD1. In germline, CDR1 is MNHEY, CDR2 SMNVEV (reference sequence). V shed 6 bases, J shed 0 bases, and the junction held 7 bases outside the gene matches. The CDR3 length is 15 residues. CDR3 sequence: CASRSGTAMNTEAFF. The CDR3 DNA is TGTGCCAGCAGATCCGGGACAGCCATGAACACTGAAGCTTTCTTT.

The chain has TRBV27 and TRBJ1-5; the D is unclear. V was shortened by 3 bases and J by 4 bases, with 7 bases between the two germline ends. This CDR3 has 13 amino acids. Germline CDR1 is MNHEY and CDR2 is SMNVEV (reference sequence). In DNA, the CDR3 is TGTGCCAGCAGTTTGATGAGGAATCAGCCCCAGCATTTT. Translating gives CASSLMRNQPQHF.

The J gene is TRBJ2-1, the V gene TRBV4-3, with TRBD2 identical over 12 bases. The CDR3 contains 18 residues. V lost 1 base to trimming and J lost 7 bases; unmatched junction nucleotides: 11. Germline CDR1 reads LGHNA; CDR2 reads YSLEER. CDR3 sequence reads: CASSQGSMTSGRSNEQFF. For the CDR3, the DNA is TGCGCCAGCAGCCAAGGGTCGATGACTAGCGGGAGATCTAATGAGCAGTTCTTC.

V usage is TRBV7-2 and J usage is TRBJ1-2; D unresolved. Trimming removed 2 bases at V and 6 bases at J, with 10 bases between. The CDR3 runs to 13 residues. The germline V gene has CDR1 SGHTA and CDR2 FQGNSA. The CDR3 sequence: CASSLFGWDGYTF. In DNA form, the CDR3 reads TGTGCCAGCAGCTTATTTGGGTGGGATGGCTACACCTTC.

The V call is TRBV19, the J call TRBJ1-3; 8 positions agree with TRBD1. CDR1 and CDR2 (germline): LNHDA, SQIVND (reference sequence). There are 14 residues in the CDR3. V lost 5 bases to trimming and J lost 3 bases; unmatched junction nucleotides: 3. As DNA, the CDR3 is TGTGCCAGTAGTGCCGGGACAGGTGGAAACACCATATATTTT. Its translation is CASSAGTGGNTIYF.

The V and J genes are TRBV30 and TRBJ2-7; possibly TRBD1 or TRBD2 for D (6 bases each). CDR1 GTSNPN and CDR2 SVGIG come from the germline V gene (reference sequence). The V end was cut by 2 bases, the J end by 9 bases, with 23 bases between. The CDR3 consists of 15 residues. The CDR3 is CAWSLQTGASVGQYF. The CDR3 DNA reads TGTGCCTGGAGTCTCCAGACGGGGGCCTCCGTCGGGCAGTACTTC.

The V gene is TRBV4-3, the J gene TRBJ2-7, with 9 bases aligning to TRBD1. This CDR3 is built from 13 residues. Germline V gene lookup returns CDR1 LGHNA and CDR2 YSLEER. The J segment lost 7 bases and the V segment lost 4 bases, leaving 5 bases of the junction unmatched. As DNA, the CDR3 is TGCGCCAGCAGCCGAGGACAGGGGTGGGAGCAGTACTTC. Amino acid sequence: CASSRGQGWEQYF.

The rearrangement joins TRBV7-9 to TRBJ2-1, with a possible D match to TRBD2 (5 bases). Germline assignment: CDR1 SEHNR and CDR2 FQNEAQ (reference sequence). The CDR3 contains 11 residues. Trimming took off 8 bases at V and 9 bases at J, with 11 bases between the two ends. The CDR3 DNA follows: TGTGCCAGCTATAGGGCGGGTGAGCAGTTCTTC. Translating gives CASYRAGEQFF.

This clone was detected only once. The chain is built from TRBV9 and TRBJ2-7, with D tentatively TRBD1 or TRBD2 (5 bases each). CDR3 length: 14 amino acids. V lost 0 bases to trimming and J lost 2 bases, with 9 bases between them. Looked up from germline, CDR1 is SGDLS and CDR2 is YYNGEE. Written as DNA, the CDR3 is TGTGCCAGCAGCGTAGCGGGGCACCCCTACGAGCAGTACTTC. Translation gives CASSVAGHPYEQYF. The entire variable domain, with the rest obtained from reference TRBV9 and TRBJ2-7, is as follows: DSGVTQTPKHLITATGQRVTLRCSPRSGDLSVYWYQQSLDQGLQFLIQYYNGEERAKGNILERFSAQQFPDLHSELNLSSLELGDSALYFCASSVAGHPYEQYFGPGTRLTVT.

The DNA for the CDR3 is TGTGCCAGCAGCGGAAGACTAGCGGGAGGACAAGAGACCCAGTACTTC. Translated, it gives CASSGRLAGGQETQYF. The rearrangement uses TRBV9 and TRBJ2-5; 13 bases are a match to TRBD2. There are 16 residues in the CDR3. V was clipped by 3 bases and J by 2 bases; unmatched bases: 4. Per germline, CDR1 SGDLS and CDR2 YYNGEE.

A single count supports this clone. A junction boundary mismatches the germline segment, possibly from a read error. The chain carries TRBV28 and TRBJ2-1; 9 positions match TRBD1. Germline V gene data show CDR1 as MDHEN and CDR2 as SYDVKM. This CDR3 comprises 14 residues. The CDR3 protein is CAITTGGSYNEQLF. The CDR3 DNA reads as TGTGCCATTACCACAGGGGGCTCCTACAATGAGCAGCTCTTC. Full variable domain (missing parts from reference TRBV28 and TRBJ2-1): DVKVTQSSRYLVKRTGEKVFLECVQDMDHENMFWYRQDPGLGLRLIYFSYDVKMKEKGDIPEGYSVSREKKERFSLILESASTNQTSMYLCAITTGGSYNEQLFGPGTRLTVL.

V is TRBV15 and J is TRBJ1-4; D is undetermined. This CDR3 has 15 amino acids. Looked up from germline, CDR1 is LNHNV and CDR2 is YYDKDF (reference sequence). Trimming left V 3 bases short and J 7 bases short, with 15 bases between. CDR3 nucleotides: TGTGCCACCAGCAGTCCTGTTAAAAACGGTGAAAAACTGTTTTTT. It specifies CATSSPVKNGEKLFF.

V gene TRBV9 combines with J gene TRBJ2-1, with 9 bases aligning to TRBD2. This CDR3 spans 18 amino acids. Germline assignment: CDR1 SGDLS and CDR2 YYNGEE. Trimming cost V 0 bases and J 1 base; bases outside gene matches: 8. The CDR3 spells CASSVGSGRIGSYNEQFF. The CDR3 region has the DNA TGTGCCAGCAGCGTAGGCAGCGGGAGGATCGGATCCTACAATGAGCAGTTCTTC. Full variable domain (outside the CDR3, taken from reference TRBV9 and TRBJ2-1): DSGVTQTPKHLITATGQRVTLRCSPRSGDLSVYWYQQSLDQGLQFLIQYYNGEERAKGNILERFSAQQFPDLHSELNLSSLELGDSALYFCASSVGSGRIGSYNEQFFGPGTRLTVL.

This chain connects TRBV28 to TRBJ1-2, with D perhaps TRBD1 (6 bases). Trimming shortened V by 10 bases and J by 4 bases, and 19 bases separated the two germline ends. The germline V gene encodes CDR1 MDHEN and CDR2 SYDVKM. CDR3 length equals 14 residues. The chain's CDR3 is CATHRDHRAYGYTF. CDR3 in DNA: TGTGCCACCCATAGGGACCACAGGGCCTATGGCTACACCTTC.

The chain combines TRBV28 with TRBJ1-2, with TRBD1 matching over 7 bases. CDR3 length: 13 residues. Germline values: CDR1 MDHEN, CDR2 SYDVKM. The V gene end was trimmed by 3 bases and the J gene end by 8 bases; junction bases not matched to a gene: 6. CDR3 amino acids: CASSFTTGSGYTF. As DNA, the CDR3 is TGTGCCAGCAGTTTTACGACAGGGAGCGGCTACACCTTC.

CDR3 sequence (DNA): TGTGCCAGTAGTGTAGGACAGGGGGGCAACTATGGCTACACCTTC. Amino acids: CASSVGQGGNYGYTF. The chain is built from TRBV19 and TRBJ1-2; 10 nucleotides match TRBD1. This CDR3 is 15 amino acids long. V gave up 5 bases and J gave up 2 bases; unmatched junction bases: 5. Germline CDR1 LNHDA, CDR2 SQIVND (reference sequence).

The V and J genes are TRBV7-9 and TRBJ1-5; the match to TRBD1 covers 7 bases. CDR1 is SEHNR, CDR2 FQNEAQ, per germline (reference sequence). V gave up 3 bases and J gave up 3 bases; unmatched junction bases: 2. This CDR3 has 14 residues. In DNA, the CDR3 is TGTGCCAGCAGCTTGACAGGGAACAATCAGCCCCAGCATTTT. Translation gives CASSLTGNNQPQHF.

The J gene is TRBJ1-2, the V gene TRBV27, with 12 bases fitting TRBD1. The germline V gene has CDR1 MNHEY and CDR2 SMNVEV (reference sequence). The V segment lost 5 bases and the J segment 7 bases; nucleotides outside the gene matches: 14. The CDR3 loop spans 17 amino acids. The CDR3 here is CASSSGTGGGGSAGYTF. The CDR3 DNA is TGTGCCAGCAGTAGCGGGACAGGGGGCGGTGGCTCGGCTGGCTACACCTTC.

The J gene is TRBJ2-2, the V gene TRBV9, with TRBD1 matching 8 bases. Germline lookup yields CDR1 SGDLS and CDR2 YYNGEE. The ends lost 1 base at V and 1 base at J; junction bases unmatched: 6. CDR3 size: 17 residues. The CDR3 reads CASSVPMGQVNTGELFF. The CDR3 DNA reads TGTGCCAGCAGCGTACCGATGGGACAGGTGAACACCGGGGAGCTGTTTTTT.

The gene calls are TRBV6-5 and TRBJ2-7; D gene ambiguous. V was cut by 0 bases and J by 3 bases, with 9 bases left in between. Germline assignment: CDR1 MNHEY and CDR2 SVGAGI. CDR3 length: 14 residues. The CDR3 DNA is TGTGCCAGCAGTTACTCGATTTATGACTACGAGCAGTACTTC. Encoded protein: CASSYSIYDYEQYF.

The rearrangement joins TRBV7-2 to TRBJ2-2, with D unclear. The V and J ends lost 1 base and 11 bases respectively, with 14 bases between them. CDR1 and CDR2 from the germline V gene are SGHTA and FQGNSA. The length of the CDR3 is 14 residues. CDR3 DNA sequence: TGTGCCAGCAGCTTAGTTGTCCCACCCCGTGAGCTGTTTTTT. It encodes CASSLVVPPRELFF.

The chain has TRBV21-1 and TRBJ2-7; the table's D call of TRBD1 was not tested on the DNA. TRBV21-1 is classified as a pseudogene. CDR3 length equals 15 residues. For the CDR3, the DNA is TGTGCCAGCAGCCTCCCCTGGGGGCTCGGCTACGAGCAGTACTTC. It is translated as CASSLPWGLGYEQYF.

This clone came up once. The chain has TRBV7-9 and TRBJ2-5, with TRBD2 matching 8 bases. The CDR3 has 17 residues. In germline, CDR1 is SEHNR, CDR2 FQNEAQ (reference sequence). V shed 2 bases and J 1 base; nucleotides not matched to a gene: 9. CDR3 coding DNA: TGTGCCAGCAGCTTACGTGGTAGCGGGACCTTCCAAGAGACCCAGTACTTC. It is translated as CASSLRGSGTFQETQYF.

V usage is TRBV4-3 and J usage is TRBJ2-3; 10 bases match TRBD2. The CDR3 has 16 amino acids. Germline CDR1 reads LGHNA; CDR2 reads YSLEER. J gave up 7 bases and V 0 bases, and 7 bases lay outside the gene matches. This chain's CDR3 is CASSQDPSGRGNTQYF. The CDR3 DNA follows: TGCGCCAGCAGCCAAGATCCCAGCGGGAGGGGAAATACGCAGTATTTT.

This rearrangement joins TRBV6-1 to TRBJ1-2; TRBD1 might be the D (5 bases). Germline V gene data show CDR1 as MNHNS and CDR2 as SASEGT. The V and J ends lost 8 bases and 4 bases respectively, with 14 bases between them. This CDR3 is 13 amino acids long. This CDR3 is CASPAQGPYGYTF. CDR3 coding DNA: TGTGCCAGCCCGGCCCAGGGTCCCTATGGCTACACCTTC.

A note on this clone: The junction differs from germline at one of its ends, possibly a read error. The V and J genes are TRBV7-7 and TRBJ2-7; D unresolved. The CDR3 sequence is 13 residues long. From germline, CDR1 is SSHAT and CDR2 FNYEAQ (reference sequence). As DNA, the CDR3 is TGTGCTAGCAGCTTAGCTTGGGCTTACGAGCAGTACTTC. It codes for CASSLAWAYEQYF.

This clone showed up just once. The rearrangement links TRBV9 to TRBJ1-3; D perhaps matches TRBD1 (6 bases). The CDR3 length is 15 residues. V was cut by 3 bases and J by 4 bases, with 14 bases left in between. CDR1 and CDR2 (germline): SGDLS, YYNGEE. The CDR3 protein is CASSDSRGRGNTIYF. The CDR3 DNA reads as TGTGCCAGCAGCGACTCGAGGGGGAGGGGAAACACCATATATTTT.